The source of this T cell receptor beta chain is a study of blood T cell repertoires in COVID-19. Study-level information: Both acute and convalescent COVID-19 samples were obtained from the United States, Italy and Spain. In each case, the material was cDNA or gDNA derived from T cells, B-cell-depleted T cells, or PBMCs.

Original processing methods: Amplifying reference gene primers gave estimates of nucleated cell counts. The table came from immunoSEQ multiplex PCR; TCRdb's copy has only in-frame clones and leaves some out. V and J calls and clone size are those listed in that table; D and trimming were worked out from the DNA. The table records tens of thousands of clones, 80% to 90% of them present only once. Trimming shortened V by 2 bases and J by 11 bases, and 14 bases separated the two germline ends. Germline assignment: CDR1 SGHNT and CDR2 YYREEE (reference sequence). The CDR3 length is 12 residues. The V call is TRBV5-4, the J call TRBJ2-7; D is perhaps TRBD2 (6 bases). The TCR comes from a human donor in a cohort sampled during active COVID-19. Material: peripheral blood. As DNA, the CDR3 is TGTGCCAGCAGCTTAGTGGGGAGGACCGAGTACTTC. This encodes CASSLVGRTEYF.